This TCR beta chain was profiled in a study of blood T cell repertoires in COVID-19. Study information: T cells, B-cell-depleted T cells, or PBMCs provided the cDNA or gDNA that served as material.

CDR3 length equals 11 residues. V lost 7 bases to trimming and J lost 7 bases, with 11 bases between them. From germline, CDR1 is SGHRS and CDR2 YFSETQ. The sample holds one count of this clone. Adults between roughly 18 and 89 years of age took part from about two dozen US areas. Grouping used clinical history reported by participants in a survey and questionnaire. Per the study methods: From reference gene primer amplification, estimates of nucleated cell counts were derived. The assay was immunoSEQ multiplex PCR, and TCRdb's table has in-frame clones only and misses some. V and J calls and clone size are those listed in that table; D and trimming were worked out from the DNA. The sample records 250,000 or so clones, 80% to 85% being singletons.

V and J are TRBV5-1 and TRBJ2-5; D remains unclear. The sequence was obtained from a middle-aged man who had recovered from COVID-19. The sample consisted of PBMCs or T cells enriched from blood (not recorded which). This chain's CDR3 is CASSDPGTQYF. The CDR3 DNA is TGCGCCAGCTCCGACCCAGGGACCCAGTACTTC.